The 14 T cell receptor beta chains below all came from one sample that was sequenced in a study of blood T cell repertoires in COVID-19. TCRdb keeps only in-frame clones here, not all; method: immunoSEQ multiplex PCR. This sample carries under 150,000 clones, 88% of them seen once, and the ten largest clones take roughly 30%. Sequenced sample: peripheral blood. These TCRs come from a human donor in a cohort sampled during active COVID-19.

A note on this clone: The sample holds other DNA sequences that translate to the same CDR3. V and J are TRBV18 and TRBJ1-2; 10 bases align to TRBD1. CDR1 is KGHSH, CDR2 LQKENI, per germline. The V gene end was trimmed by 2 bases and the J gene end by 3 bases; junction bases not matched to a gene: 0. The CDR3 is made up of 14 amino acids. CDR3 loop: CASSPGTGDYGYTF. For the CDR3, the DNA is TGTGCCAGCTCACCAGGGACAGGGGACTATGGCTACACCTTC.

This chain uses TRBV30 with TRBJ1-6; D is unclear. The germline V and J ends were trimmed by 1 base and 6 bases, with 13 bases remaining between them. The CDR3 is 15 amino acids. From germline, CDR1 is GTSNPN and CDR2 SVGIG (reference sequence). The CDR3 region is CAWSAGSGFNSPLHF. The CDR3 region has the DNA TGTGCCTGGAGTGCCGGGTCCGGGTTTAATTCACCCCTCCACTTT.

DNA for the CDR3: TGTGCTAGTGGTTTTCCGGGACAGAGCTCCTACGAGCAGTACTTC. It translates to CASGFPGQSSYEQYF. This chain joins TRBV12-5 and TRBJ2-7, with TRBD1 identical over 7 bases. Germline V gene data show CDR1 as LGHNT and CDR2 as FRNRAP. J gave up 0 bases and V 3 bases, and 5 bases lay outside the gene matches. The CDR3 sequence is 15 residues long. The variable domain in full, with the rest retrieved from reference TRBV12-5 and TRBJ2-7, is DARVTQTPRHKVTEMGQEVTMRCQPILGHNTVFWYRQTMMQGLELLAYFRNRAPLDDSGMPKDRFSAEMPDATLATLKIQPSEPRDSAVYFCASGFPGQSSYEQYFGPGTRLTVT.

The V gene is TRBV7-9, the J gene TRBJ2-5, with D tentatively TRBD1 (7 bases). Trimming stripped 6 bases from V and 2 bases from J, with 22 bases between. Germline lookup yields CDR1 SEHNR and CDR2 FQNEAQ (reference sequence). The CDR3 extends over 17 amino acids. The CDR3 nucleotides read TGTGCCAGCAGTAGGTCCAGGGGGGAATACTTACAAGAGACCCAGTACTTC. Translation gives CASSRSRGEYLQETQYF.

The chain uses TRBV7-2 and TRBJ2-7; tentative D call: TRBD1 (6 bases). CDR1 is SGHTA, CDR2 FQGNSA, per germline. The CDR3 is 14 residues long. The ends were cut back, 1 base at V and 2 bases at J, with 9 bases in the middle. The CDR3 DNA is TGTGCCAGCAGCTTAGAGCAGGGGACCTACGAGCAGTACTTC. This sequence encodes CASSLEQGTYEQYF. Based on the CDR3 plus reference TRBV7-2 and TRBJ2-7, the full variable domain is GAGVSQSPSNKVTEKGKDVELRCDPISGHTALYWYRQSLGQGLEFLIYFQGNSAPDKSGLPSDRFSAERTGGSVSTLTIQRTQQEDSAVYLCASSLEQGTYEQYFGPGTRLTVT.

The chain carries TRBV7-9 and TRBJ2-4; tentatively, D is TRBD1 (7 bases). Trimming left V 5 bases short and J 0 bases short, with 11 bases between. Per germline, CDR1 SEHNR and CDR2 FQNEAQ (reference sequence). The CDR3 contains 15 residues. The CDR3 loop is CASSQGGLAKNIQYF. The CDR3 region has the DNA TGTGCCAGCAGCCAGGGGGGCCTAGCCAAAAACATTCAGTACTTC.

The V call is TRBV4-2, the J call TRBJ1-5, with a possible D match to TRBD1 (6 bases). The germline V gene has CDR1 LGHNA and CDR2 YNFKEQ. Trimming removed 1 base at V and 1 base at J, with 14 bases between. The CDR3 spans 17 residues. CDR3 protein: CASSQVSGAESNQPQHF. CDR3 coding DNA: TGTGCCAGCAGCCAAGTCTCAGGGGCTGAGAGCAATCAGCCCCAGCATTTT.

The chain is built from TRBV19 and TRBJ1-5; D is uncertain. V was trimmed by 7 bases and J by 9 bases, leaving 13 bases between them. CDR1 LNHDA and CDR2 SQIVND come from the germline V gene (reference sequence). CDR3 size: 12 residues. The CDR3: CASNLLAGPQHF. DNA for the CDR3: TGTGCCAGTAATCTCTTAGCGGGGCCCCAGCATTTT.

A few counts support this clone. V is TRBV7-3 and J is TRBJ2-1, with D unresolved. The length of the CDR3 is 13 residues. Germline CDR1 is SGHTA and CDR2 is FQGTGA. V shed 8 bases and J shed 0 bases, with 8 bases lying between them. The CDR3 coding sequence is TGTGCCAGCCTAGTCCTCTCCTACAATGAGCAGTTCTTC. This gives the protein CASLVLSYNEQFF.

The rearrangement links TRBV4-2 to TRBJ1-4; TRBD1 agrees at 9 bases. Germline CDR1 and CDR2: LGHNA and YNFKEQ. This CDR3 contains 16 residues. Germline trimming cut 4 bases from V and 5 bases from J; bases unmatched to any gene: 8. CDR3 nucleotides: TGTGCCAGCAGCCCAACGGGACAGGGTAAAAATGAAAAACTGTTTTTT. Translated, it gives CASSPTGQGKNEKLFF.

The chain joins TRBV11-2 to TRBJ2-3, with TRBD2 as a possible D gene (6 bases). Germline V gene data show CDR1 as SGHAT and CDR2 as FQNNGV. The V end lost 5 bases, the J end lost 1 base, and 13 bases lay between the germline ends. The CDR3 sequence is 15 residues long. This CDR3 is CASSPNGGRTDTQYF. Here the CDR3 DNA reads TGTGCCAGCAGCCCTAACGGGGGTCGCACAGATACGCAGTATTTT. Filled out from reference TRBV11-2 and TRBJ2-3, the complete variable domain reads EAGVAQSPRYKIIEKRQSVAFWCNPISGHATLYWYQQILGQGPKLLIQFQNNGVVDDSQLPKDRFSAERLKGVDSTLKIQPAKLEDSAVYLCASSPNGGRTDTQYFGPGTRLTVL.

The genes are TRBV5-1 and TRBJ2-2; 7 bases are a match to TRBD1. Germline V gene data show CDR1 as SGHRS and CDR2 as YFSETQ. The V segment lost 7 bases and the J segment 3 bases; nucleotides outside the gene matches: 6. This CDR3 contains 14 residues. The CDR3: CASQGQLYTGELFF. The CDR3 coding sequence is TGCGCCAGCCAGGGACAGCTCTACACCGGGGAGCTGTTTTTT.

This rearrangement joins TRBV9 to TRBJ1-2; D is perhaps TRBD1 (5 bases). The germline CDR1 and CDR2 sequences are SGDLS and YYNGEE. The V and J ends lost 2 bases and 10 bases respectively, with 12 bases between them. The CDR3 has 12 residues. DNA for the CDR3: TGTGCCAGCAGCGTCCGGGACTCGGACTACACCTTC. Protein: CASSVRDSDYTF.

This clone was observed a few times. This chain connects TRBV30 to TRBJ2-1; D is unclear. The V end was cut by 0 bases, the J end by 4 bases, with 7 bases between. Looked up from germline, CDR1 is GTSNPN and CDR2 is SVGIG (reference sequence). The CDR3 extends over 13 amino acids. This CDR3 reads CAWSVSLYNEQFF. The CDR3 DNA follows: TGTGCCTGGAGTGTAAGCCTTTACAATGAGCAGTTCTTC.